This T cell receptor (beta chain) was recorded in a study of long-term antiretroviral therapy in people with HIV. Trimming removed 0 bases at V and 2 bases at J, with 23 bases between. Germline V gene sequence: CDR1 SGHRS, CDR2 YFSETQ. This CDR3 is built from 19 residues. This clone was recorded a few times. Its target is unknown. Findings and limits, study-wide: Diversity increased after ART yet remained lower than in transplant donor controls. In HIV, the repertoires covered a tighter span of CDR3 lengths than in controls. On ART adherence, viral resistance or therapy changes, no data were available.

The samples, holding roughly 0.95-11 million cryopreserved PBMC, were thawed before DNA extraction was carried out. An immunoSEQ assay, version v3.0, was performed at survey level. Clones were sequenced by immunoSEQ multiplex PCR, and TCRdb holds only the in-frame ones, with some missing. The profile covers 20,000 to 25,000 clones, with 70% to 90% appearing a single time and about 4.6% taken by the ten largest. The receptor's source is a man aged 55 to 70 with HIV. The sequencing here drew on unsorted PBMCs, taken 1.3 years after starting antiretroviral therapy. The gene calls are TRBV5-1 and TRBJ1-1, with D uncertain. Here the CDR3 reads CASSLVLFPEPQSNTEAFF. The CDR3 coding sequence is TGCGCCAGCAGCTTGGTTCTATTTCCGGAACCGCAGTCTAACACTGAAGCTTTCTTT.